Sequencing of this TCR beta chain was carried out in a study of control samples from healthy donors and cancer patients (dated by TCRdb to 2018 to 2020). Library preparation used the immunoSEQ multiplex PCR assay. What TCRdb holds here is the immuneACCESS table cut down to in-frame rearrangements. Part of the clones is not present; checked against another copy, under half of the missing clones reflect an unresolved V gene, and the others are unexplained. The sample data list 170,000 or so clones, and nearly 90% of these were observed just once. The ten most abundant clones make up just over 1.4% of the sample. Here V drops 9 bases and J drops 0 bases, and the junction holds 14 bases not matched to any gene. CDR1 and CDR2 (MNHEY, SMNVEV) derive from the germline V gene (reference sequence). CDR3 length: 16 amino acids, cysteine to phenylalanine. Left in the record is the CDR3 DNA by itself, 48 bases read in frame from the first base.

This clone came up once. The target of this receptor is not known. No much larger clone is present one base from it, and per-base qualities are unavailable. Recombination connected TRBV27 to TRBJ2-7, with 7 bases matching TRBD2. This clonotype was obtained from a woman in her forties or fifties in good health. The specimen was blood. The base sequence is TGTGCCAGTGTTCGACCTGCGGGGGAGCGCTCCTACGAGCAGTACTTC. It specifies CASVRPAGERSYEQYF.